These T cell receptor beta chains were read from a single sample in a study of somatic mutations in cytotoxic T cells in rheumatoid arthritis. The repertoire was sequenced with immunoSEQ multiplex PCR; TCRdb's copy has only in-frame clones and lacks some. Of just under 20,000 clones listed, almost 85% are singletons. Material for sequencing was CD8+ T cells sorted from blood. All receptors derive from a woman between 45 and 65 years old in good health. The CDR3 runs from the conserved cysteine through the conserved F or W. The D gene is left open where the match is weak. Some rows have no size entry. The others give once, few or many, or a class for an expanded clone.

clone size,D gene,J gene,V gene,CDR3 protein,CDR3 DNA
-,TRBD2,TRBJ2-1,TRBV10-2,CASSETSGNEQFF,TGCGCCAGCAGTGAGACTAGCGGCAATGAGCAGTTCTTC
-,TRBD2,TRBJ2-1,TRBV13,CASSLGLTSGGAQDEQFF,TGTGCCAGCAGCTTAGGCCTAACTAGCGGGGGGGCCCAGGATGAGCAGTTCTTC
once,TRBD2,TRBJ2-7,TRBV5-4,CASSLLAGNANEQYF,TGTGCCAGCAGCCTACTAGCGGGGAACGCCAACGAGCAGTACTTC
-,-,TRBJ2-2,TRBV30,CAWTWGLTGELFF,TGTGCCTGGACGTGGGGGTTAACCGGGGAGCTGTTTTTT
-,TRBD1,TRBJ2-3,TRBV11-2,CASSLRQGLYTSTDTQYF,TGTGCCAGCAGTCTTCGACAGGGTCTTTACACTAGCACAGATACGCAGTATTTT
-,TRBD2,TRBJ2-1,TRBV9,CASSAPPGGYNEQFF,TGTGCCAGCAGCGCCCCCCCCGGGGGGTACAATGAGCAGTTCTTC
-,-,TRBJ1-5,TRBV28,CASSFGRRGNQPQHF,TGTGCCAGCAGTTTCGGGCGTAGAGGCAATCAGCCCCAGCATTTT
-,-,TRBJ2-1,TRBV7-9,CASSLGTISYNEQFF,TGTGCCAGCAGCTTGGGGACCATCTCCTACAATGAGCAGTTCTTC
-,TRBD2,TRBJ2-1,TRBV11-1,CASSSPTSSGHNEQFF,TGTGCCAGCAGCTCCCCGACTAGCTCGGGGCACAATGAGCAGTTCTTC
-,-,TRBJ2-7,TRBV9,CASSVGGSSYEQYF,TGTGCCAGCAGCGTAGGGGGGAGCTCCTACGAGCAGTACTTC
-,-,TRBJ1-1,TRBV29-1,CSARGGENTEAFF,TGCAGCGCAAGGGGGGGGGAGAACACTGAAGCTTTCTTT
few,TRBD1,TRBJ2-7,TRBV25-1,CASSAGTGAYEQYF,TGTGCCAGCAGTGCCGGGACAGGGGCCTACGAGCAGTACTTC
medium-sized,-,TRBJ2-2,TRBV11-3,CASSSASRDGNTGELFF,TGTGCCAGCAGCTCGGCTAGTCGGGACGGGAACACCGGGGAGCTGTTTTTT
few,TRBD2,TRBJ2-7,TRBV10-1,CASRTSGSYEQYF,TGCGCCAGCAGGACTAGCGGCTCCTACGAGCAGTACTTC
-,-,TRBJ2-5,TRBV11-2,CASSLERETQYF,TGTGCCAGCAGCTTAGAACGTGAGACCCAGTACTTC
-,-,TRBJ2-5,TRBV5-4,CASSLPSEYQETQYF,TGTGCCAGCAGCTTGCCTAGCGAGTACCAAGAGACCCAGTACTTC
-,TRBD2,TRBJ2-1,TRBV19,CASRAGGLEQFF,TGTGCCAGCAGGGCGGGGGGGCTTGAGCAGTTCTTC
few,-,TRBJ2-4,TRBV6-1,CASSDSKNIQYF,TGTGCCAGCAGTGACAGCAAAAACATTCAGTACTTC
-,TRBD1,TRBJ1-4,TRBV2,CASSEAWTGRNEKLFF,TGTGCCAGCAGTGAAGCGTGGACAGGGAGGAATGAAAAACTGTTTTTT
-,-,TRBJ1-5,TRBV2,CASTDTGTSGSGHF,TGTGCCAGCACCGATACAGGGACTTCAGGGTCTGGGCATTTT
-,-,TRBJ2-2,TRBV29-1,CSVAPGSGELFF,TGCAGCGTTGCCCCCGGGTCCGGGGAGCTGTTTTTT